Included here is one T cell receptor beta chain sequence, with context. Its antigen is unknown. Study-wide results and caveats: Tumor Treg TCRs overlapped most with tumor naive CD4+ cells.

This CDR3 spans 14 amino acids. The V gene's germline CDR1 is SGHTA and CDR2 FQGNSA. V was pared by 5 bases and J by 13 bases, with 13 bases of the junction left unmatched. Constant-region reverse primers amplified full-length variable regions, followed by semi-nested Nested Universal Primer A PCR. TCRdb redid the calling of the 5' RACE reads with MiXCR, one entry per CDR3 protein. The table has several thousand distinct CDR3 sequences, roughly 60% seen once. V is TRBV7-2 and J is TRBJ2-5, with TRBD2 matching over 10 bases. This TCR came from a female donor with breast cancer. Sequenced sample: naive CD4+ T cells sorted from blood. Described subset: naive CD4+ T cells, CD4+CD45RA+CD25-. CDR3 nucleotides: TGTGCCAGCAGCCGGGGACTAGCGTACCCCTCGGGGTACTTC. It is translated as CASSRGLAYPSGYF.